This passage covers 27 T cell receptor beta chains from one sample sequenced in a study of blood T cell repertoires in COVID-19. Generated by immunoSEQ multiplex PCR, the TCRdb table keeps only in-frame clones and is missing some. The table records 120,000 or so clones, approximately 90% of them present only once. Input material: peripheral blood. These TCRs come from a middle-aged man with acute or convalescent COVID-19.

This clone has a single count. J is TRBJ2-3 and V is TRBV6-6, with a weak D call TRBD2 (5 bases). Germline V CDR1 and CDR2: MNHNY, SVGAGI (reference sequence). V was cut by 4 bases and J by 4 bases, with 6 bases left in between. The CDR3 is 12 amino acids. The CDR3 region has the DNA TGTGCCAGCAGTTCCGGGGCAGATACGCAGTATTTT. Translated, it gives CASSSGADTQYF.

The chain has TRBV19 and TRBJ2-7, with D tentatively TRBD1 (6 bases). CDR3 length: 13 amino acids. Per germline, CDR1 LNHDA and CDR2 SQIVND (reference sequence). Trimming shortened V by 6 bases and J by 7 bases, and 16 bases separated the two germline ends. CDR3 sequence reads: CASRNRVPGEQYF. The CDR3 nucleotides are TGTGCCAGTAGGAACAGGGTCCCTGGGGAGCAGTACTTC.

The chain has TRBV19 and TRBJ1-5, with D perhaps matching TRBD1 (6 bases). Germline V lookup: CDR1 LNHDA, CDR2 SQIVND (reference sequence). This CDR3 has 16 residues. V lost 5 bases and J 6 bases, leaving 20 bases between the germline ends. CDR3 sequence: CASSPPPRGAGQPQHF. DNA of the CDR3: TGTGCCAGTAGTCCTCCCCCCCGGGGGGCCGGTCAGCCCCAGCATTTT.

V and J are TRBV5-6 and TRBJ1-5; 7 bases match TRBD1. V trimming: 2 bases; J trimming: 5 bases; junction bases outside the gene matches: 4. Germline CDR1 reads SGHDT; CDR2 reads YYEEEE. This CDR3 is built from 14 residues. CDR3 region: CASSLQGSHQPQHF. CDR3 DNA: TGTGCCAGCAGCTTACAGGGGTCCCATCAGCCCCAGCATTTT.

The CDR3 loop reads CASSLRGRDNSPLHF. The CDR3 bases are TGTGCCAGCAGCTTAAGGGGGAGGGATAATTCACCCCTCCACTTT. This chain uses TRBV7-2 with TRBJ1-6; perhaps TRBD1 as D (6 bases). Germline CDR1 is SGHTA and CDR2 is FQGNSA. Trimming took off 2 bases at V and 5 bases at J, with 10 bases between the two ends. The CDR3 is 15 amino acids.

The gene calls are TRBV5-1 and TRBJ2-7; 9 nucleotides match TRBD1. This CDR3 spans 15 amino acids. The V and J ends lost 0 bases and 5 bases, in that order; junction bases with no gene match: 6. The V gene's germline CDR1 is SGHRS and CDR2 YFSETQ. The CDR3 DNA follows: TGCGCCAGCAGCTTGGGTTGGGGACAGGGAAACGAGCAGTACTTC. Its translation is CASSLGWGQGNEQYF. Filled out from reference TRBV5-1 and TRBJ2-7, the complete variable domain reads KAGVTQTPRYLIKTRGQQVTLSCSPISGHRSVSWYQQTPGQGLQFLFEYFSETQRNKGNFPGRFSGRQFSNSRSEMNVSTLELGDSALYLCASSLGWGQGNEQYFGPGTRLTVT.

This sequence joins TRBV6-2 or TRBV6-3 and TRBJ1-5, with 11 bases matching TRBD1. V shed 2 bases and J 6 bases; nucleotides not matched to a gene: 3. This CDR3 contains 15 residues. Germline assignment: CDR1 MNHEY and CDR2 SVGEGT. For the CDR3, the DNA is TGTGCCAGCAGTTACGGGGGACAGGGGGTTCAGCCCCAGCATTTT. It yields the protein CASSYGGQGVQPQHF.

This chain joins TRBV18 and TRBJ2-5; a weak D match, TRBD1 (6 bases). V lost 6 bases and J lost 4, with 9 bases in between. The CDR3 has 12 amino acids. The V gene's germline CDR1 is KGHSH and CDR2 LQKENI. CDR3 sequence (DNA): TGTGCCAGCTCTCCGGACAGAGAGACCCAGTACTTC. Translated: CASSPDRETQYF.

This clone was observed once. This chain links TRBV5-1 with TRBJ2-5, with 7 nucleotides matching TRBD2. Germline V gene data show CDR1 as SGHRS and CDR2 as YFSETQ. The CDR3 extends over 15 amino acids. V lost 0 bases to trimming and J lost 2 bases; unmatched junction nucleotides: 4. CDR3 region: CASSLVERGQETQYF. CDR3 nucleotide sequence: TGCGCCAGCAGCTTGGTAGAGCGGGGTCAAGAGACCCAGTACTTC. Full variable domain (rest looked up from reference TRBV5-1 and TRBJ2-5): KAGVTQTPRYLIKTRGQQVTLSCSPISGHRSVSWYQQTPGQGLQFLFEYFSETQRNKGNFPGRFSGRQFSNSRSEMNVSTLELGDSALYLCASSLVERGQETQYFGPGTRLLVL.

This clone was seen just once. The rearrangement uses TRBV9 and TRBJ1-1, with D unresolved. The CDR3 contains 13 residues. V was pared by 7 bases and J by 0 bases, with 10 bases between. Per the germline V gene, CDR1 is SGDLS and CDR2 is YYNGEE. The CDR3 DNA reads TGTGCCAGCGGAGGGAGTTTGAACACTGAAGCTTTCTTT. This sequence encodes CASGGSLNTEAFF.

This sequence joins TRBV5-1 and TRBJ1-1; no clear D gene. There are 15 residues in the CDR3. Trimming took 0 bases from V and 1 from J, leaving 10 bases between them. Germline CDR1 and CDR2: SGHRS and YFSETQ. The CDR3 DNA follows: TGCGCCAGCAGCTTGGACCCCTCCGGGAACACTGAAGCTTTCTTT. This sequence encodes CASSLDPSGNTEAFF.

In nucleotides, the CDR3 is TGTGCCACCAATAATGGACAGCCGAACACTGAAGCTTTCTTT. This sequence encodes CATNNGQPNTEAFF. This chain uses TRBV24-1 with TRBJ1-1; D is possibly TRBD1 (6 bases). CDR3 length: 14 amino acids. The germline V gene has CDR1 KGHDR and CDR2 SFDVKD. Trimming removed 8 bases at V and 1 base at J, with 13 bases between.

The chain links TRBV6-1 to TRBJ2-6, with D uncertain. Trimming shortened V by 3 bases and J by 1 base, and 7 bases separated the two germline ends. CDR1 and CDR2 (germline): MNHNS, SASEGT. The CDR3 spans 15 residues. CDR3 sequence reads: CASSDWSSGANVLTF. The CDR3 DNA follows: TGTGCCAGCAGTGATTGGAGTTCTGGGGCCAACGTCCTGACTTTC.

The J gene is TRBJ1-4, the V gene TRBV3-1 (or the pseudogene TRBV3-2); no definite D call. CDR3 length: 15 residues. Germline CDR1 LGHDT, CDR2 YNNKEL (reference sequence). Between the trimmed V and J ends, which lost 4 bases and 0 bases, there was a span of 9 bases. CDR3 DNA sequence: TGTGCCAGCAGCCCCCCGACTGCAACTAATGAAAAACTGTTTTTT. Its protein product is CASSPPTATNEKLFF.

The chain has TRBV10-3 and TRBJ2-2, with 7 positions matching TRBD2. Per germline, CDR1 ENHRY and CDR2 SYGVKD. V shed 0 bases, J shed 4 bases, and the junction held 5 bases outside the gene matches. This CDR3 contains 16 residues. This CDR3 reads CAISESTGGGTGELFF. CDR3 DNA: TGTGCCATCAGTGAGTCTACGGGCGGGGGCACCGGGGAGCTGTTTTTT.

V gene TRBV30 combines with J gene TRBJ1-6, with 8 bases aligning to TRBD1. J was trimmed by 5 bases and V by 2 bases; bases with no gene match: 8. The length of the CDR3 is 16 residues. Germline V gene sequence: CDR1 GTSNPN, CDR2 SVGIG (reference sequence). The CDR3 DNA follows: TGTGCCTGGAGTCCTCGCGGGACAGGAAATAATTCACCCCTCCACTTT. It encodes CAWSPRGTGNNSPLHF.

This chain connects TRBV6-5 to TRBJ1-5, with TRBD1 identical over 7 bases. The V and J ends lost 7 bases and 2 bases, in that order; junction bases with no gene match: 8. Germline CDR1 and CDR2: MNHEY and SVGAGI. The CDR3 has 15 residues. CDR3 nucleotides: TGTGCCAGCAAAGTAGGGGGCGTGGGCAATCAGCCCCAGCATTTT. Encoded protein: CASKVGGVGNQPQHF.

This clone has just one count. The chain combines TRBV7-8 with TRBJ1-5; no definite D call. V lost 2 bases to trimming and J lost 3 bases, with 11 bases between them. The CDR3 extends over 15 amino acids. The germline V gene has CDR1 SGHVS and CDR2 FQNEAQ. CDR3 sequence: CASSLTPAPNQPQHF. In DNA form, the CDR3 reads TGTGCCAGCAGCTTAACACCTGCCCCCAATCAGCCCCAGCATTTT.

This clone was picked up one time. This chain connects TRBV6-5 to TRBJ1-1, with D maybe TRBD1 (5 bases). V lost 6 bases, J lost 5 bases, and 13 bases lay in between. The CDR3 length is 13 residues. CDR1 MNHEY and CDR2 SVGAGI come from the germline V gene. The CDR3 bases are TGTGCCAGCAGCGACAGAATGGGGACTGAAGCTTTCTTT. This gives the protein CASSDRMGTEAFF.

Here the CDR3 DNA reads TGTGCCAGTAGTCCCCCCCGGACAGTCTCAAATGAAAAACTGTTTTTT. Protein: CASSPPRTVSNEKLFF. The genes are TRBV19 and TRBJ1-4; a possible D gene is TRBD1 (6 bases). The V gene's germline CDR1 is LNHDA and CDR2 SQIVND (reference sequence). The CDR3 runs 16 residues. Trimming cost V 5 bases and J 5 bases, with 18 bases left between them.

This CDR3 reads CASSLKTSWGLNTGELFF. The CDR3 DNA sequence: TGTGCCAGCAGTCTAAAGACTAGCTGGGGGTTGAACACCGGGGAGCTGTTTTTT. The chain employs TRBV27 and TRBJ2-2; 7 nucleotides align to TRBD2. Unmatched junction bases numbered 13, after V lost 5 bases and J lost 1 base. This CDR3 has 18 residues. The germline V gene encodes CDR1 MNHEY and CDR2 SMNVEV (reference sequence).

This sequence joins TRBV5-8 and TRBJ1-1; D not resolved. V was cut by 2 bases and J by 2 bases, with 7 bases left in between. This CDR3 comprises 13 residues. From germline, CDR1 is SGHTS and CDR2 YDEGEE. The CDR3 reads CASSLIQNTEAFF. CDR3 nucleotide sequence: TGTGCCAGCAGCTTAATCCAAAACACTGAAGCTTTCTTT.

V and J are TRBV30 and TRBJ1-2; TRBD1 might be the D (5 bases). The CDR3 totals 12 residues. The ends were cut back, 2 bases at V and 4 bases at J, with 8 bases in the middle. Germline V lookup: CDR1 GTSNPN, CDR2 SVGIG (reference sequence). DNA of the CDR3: TGTGCCTGGAGTAGACAGAGCTATGGCTACACCTTC. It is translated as CAWSRQSYGYTF.

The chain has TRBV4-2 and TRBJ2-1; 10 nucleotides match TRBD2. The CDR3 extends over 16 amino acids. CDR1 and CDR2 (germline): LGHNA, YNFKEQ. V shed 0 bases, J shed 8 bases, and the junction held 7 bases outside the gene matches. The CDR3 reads CASSQESSGRIYEQFF. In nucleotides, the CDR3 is TGTGCCAGCAGCCAAGAATCTAGCGGGAGAATCTATGAGCAGTTCTTC.

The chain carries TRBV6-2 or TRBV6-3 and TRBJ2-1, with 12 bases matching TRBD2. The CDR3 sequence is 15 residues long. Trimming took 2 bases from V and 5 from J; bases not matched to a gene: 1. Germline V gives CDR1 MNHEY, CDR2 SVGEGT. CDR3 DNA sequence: TGTGCCAGCAGTTACCGGACTAGCGGGGACAATGAGCAGTTCTTC. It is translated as CASSYRTSGDNEQFF.

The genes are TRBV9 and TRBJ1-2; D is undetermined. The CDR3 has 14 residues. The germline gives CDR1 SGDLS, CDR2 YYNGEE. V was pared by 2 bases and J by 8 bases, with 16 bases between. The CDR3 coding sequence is TGTGCCAGCAGCGTCGACGGGTCAGTCCAGGGCTACACCTTC. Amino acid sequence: CASSVDGSVQGYTF.

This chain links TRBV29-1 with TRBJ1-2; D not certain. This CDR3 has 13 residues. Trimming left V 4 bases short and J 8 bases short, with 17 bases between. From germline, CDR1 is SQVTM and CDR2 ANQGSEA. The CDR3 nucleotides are TGCAGCGTTGTTGAGGGTGAGGTTACCGGCTACACCTTC. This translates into CSVVEGEVTGYTF.